This T cell receptor beta chain was identified during a study of response to subunit inactivated influenza vaccine. One entry per CDR3 protein, called by TCRdb with MiXCR from the RT-PCR reads. The table records about 700,000 distinct CDR3 sequences, around 14% of them present only once. This clonotype was counted a few times. The receptor comes from a man in his forties or fifties who received an inactivated influenza vaccine. The source was PBMCs from blood, collected 14 to 15 days before vaccination.

This chain's CDR3 is CASSTSVRGELFF. The CDR3 coding sequence is TGTGCCAGCAGCACCTCTGTGAGGGGGGAGCTGTTTTTT. The chain is built from TRBV5-6 and TRBJ2-2, with D unresolved. Germline V gene lookup returns CDR1 SGHDT and CDR2 YYEEEE. The CDR3 loop spans 13 amino acids. V was trimmed by 4 bases and J by 8 bases, leaving 12 bases between them.